This TCR beta chain was documented in a study of chemoradiotherapy in HPV16-positive cancers. The study, taken as a whole, reports: For HPV16-positive patients, expanding HPV-responsive T cells associated with longer recurrence-free survival. Only a couple of HPV16-positive patients supplied the functional HPV-specificity definition. Non-HPV-specific T cells did not expand in tumors during treatment, whereas candidate HPV-specific clones and E7-related motifs did.

In the case of this clone: Its antigen is undetermined.

Some clones are missing from TCRdb's copy, which holds only in-frame ones; the method was immunoSEQ multiplex PCR. The sample comprises tens of thousands of clones, approximately 90% of which are singletons, and 22% rests with the top ten. Repeated repertoire sampling spanned the course of chemoradiotherapy. V gave up 0 bases and J gave up 4 bases; unmatched junction bases: 5. The CDR3 runs to 17 residues. Germline V gene lookup returns CDR1 SGHRS and CDR2 YFSETQ. This clonotype originated in a human donor with HPV-associated anogenital cancer. The sequencing used blood, collected from a patient who underwent chemoradiotherapy. This chain connects TRBV5-1 to TRBJ2-5; 14 nucleotides match TRBD2. The CDR3 sequence: CASSLGGTSGSGETQYF. In DNA form, the CDR3 reads TGCGCCAGCAGCTTGGGGGGGACTAGCGGGAGTGGAGAGACCCAGTACTTC.